This T cell receptor beta chain was recovered during a study of blood T cells in healthy people across ages. Regarding this clonotype: The antigen remains undetermined.

Donors ranged from roughly 6 to 90 years old and were healthy Caucasians in Russia. V was pared by 3 bases and J by 7 bases, with 9 bases between. The CDR3 extends over 11 amino acids. CDR1 and CDR2 from the germline V gene are SQVTM and ANQGSEA. Points from the study as a whole: TCR beta diversity, measured per million T cells, fell in a roughly linear way with age. More naive CD4+ cells and higher diversity were found in long-lived than in aged donors.

A sample-barcoded 5' primer and a J-beta primer mix were used in a second PCR of roughly 7 to 12 cycles. TCRdb re-derived calls from the 5' RACE reads in MiXCR, one entry per CDR3 protein. Altogether hundreds of thousands of distinct CDR3 sequences are present, roughly 32% being singletons, with the ten largest covering 15% to 19%. This clonotype originated in a woman aged 80 or over in good health. The sample was blood. The chain is built from TRBV29-1 and TRBJ1-2; D gene unclear. CDR3 sequence (DNA): TGCAGCGTTGACCAGGAGTCTGGCTACACCTTC. Encoded protein: CSVDQESGYTF.